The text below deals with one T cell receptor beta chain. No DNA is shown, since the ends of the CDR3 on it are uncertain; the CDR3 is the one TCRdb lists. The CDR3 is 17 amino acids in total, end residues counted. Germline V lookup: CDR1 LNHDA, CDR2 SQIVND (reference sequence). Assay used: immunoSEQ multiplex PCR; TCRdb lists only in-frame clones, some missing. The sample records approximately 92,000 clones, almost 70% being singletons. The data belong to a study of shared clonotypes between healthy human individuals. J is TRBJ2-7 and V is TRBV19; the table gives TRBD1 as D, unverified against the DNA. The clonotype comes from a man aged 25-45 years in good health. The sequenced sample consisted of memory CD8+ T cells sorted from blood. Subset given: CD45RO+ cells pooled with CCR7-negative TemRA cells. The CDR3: CPYLCASSRDSSYEQYF.